The subject of this entry is one TCR beta chain. The entry originates in a study of cytotoxic CD8 clonotypes in ibrutinib-treated CLL. Libraries were prepared by immunoSEQ multiplex PCR; TCRdb keeps only in-frame clonotypes and omits some of them. The data contain approximately 190,000 clones, roughly 77% of them singletons. Germline CDR1 reads MNHNY; CDR2 reads SVGAGI (reference sequence). Trimming cost V 4 bases and J 2 bases; bases outside gene matches: 7. This CDR3 is 16 amino acids long. The chain links TRBV6-6 to TRBJ1-5; 8 bases agree with TRBD1. This receptor was identified in a human donor with chronic lymphocytic leukemia. The source material was PBMCs, sampled after 12 months of ibrutinib treatment. Written as DNA, the CDR3 is TGTGCCAGCAGTTTCCCGACAGGGGTAGGCAATCAGCCCCAGCATTTT. Protein: CASSFPTGVGNQPQHF.